These 23 T cell receptor beta chains originate from one sample sequenced in a study of TIL therapy for anti-PD-1-resistant metastatic lung cancer. The libraries were made with immunoSEQ v3. Sequencing used immunoSEQ multiplex PCR; TCRdb keeps in-frame clones, though not all of them. The sample has 35,000 to 55,000 clones; roughly 78% are singletons. The time point was: pre-treatment sample, taken before nivolumab and TIL therapy. The specimen comprised blood, sampled at baseline. The source is a man aged 70 or older with non-small cell lung cancer.

This clone was picked up a small number of times. The chain uses TRBV19 and TRBJ2-7, with 9 bases that match TRBD1. The V and J ends lost 4 bases and 6 bases, in that order; junction bases with no gene match: 4. This CDR3 comprises 13 residues. Germline-derived CDR1 and CDR2 are LNHDA and SQIVND (reference sequence). In DNA, the CDR3 is TGTGCCAGTAGTACTACAGGGGGCGCCGAGCAGTACTTC. Encoded protein: CASSTTGGAEQYF.

The chain recombines TRBV30 with TRBJ2-7; 15 bases are shared with TRBD2. Per the germline V gene, CDR1 is GTSNPN and CDR2 is SVGIG (reference sequence). This CDR3 comprises 16 residues. The trim removed 3 bases at V and 0 bases at J, leaving 3 bases unmatched. CDR3 DNA: TGTGCCTGGAGGGGACTAGCGGGAGGTCTCTCCTACGAGCAGTACTTC. Residues: CAWRGLAGGLSYEQYF.

The CDR3 spells CASEGHINSGNTIYF. CDR3 coding DNA: TGTGCCAGCGAGGGACATATCAATTCTGGAAACACCATATATTTT. This sequence joins TRBV25-1 and TRBJ1-3, with D perhaps matching TRBD1 (6 bases). V was clipped by 8 bases and J by 1 base, with 15 bases between them. This CDR3 region has 15 residues. The germline gives CDR1 MGHDK, CDR2 SYGVNS.

The J gene is TRBJ2-5, the V gene TRBV5-1, with 11 bases aligning to TRBD2. This CDR3 has 16 residues. Trimming cost V 4 bases and J 2 bases; bases outside gene matches: 7. CDR1 is SGHRS, CDR2 YFSETQ, per germline. This CDR3 reads CASSVVGTSGQETQYF. In DNA, the CDR3 is TGCGCCAGCAGCGTTGTGGGGACTAGCGGACAAGAGACCCAGTACTTC.

The chain couples TRBV27 to TRBJ2-7; TRBD2 aligns across 8 bases. Unmatched junction bases numbered 8, after V lost 2 bases and J lost 5 bases. The germline V gene has CDR1 MNHEY and CDR2 SMNVEV (reference sequence). The CDR3 length is 15 residues. In nucleotides, the CDR3 is TGTGCCAGCAGTTTACGGACTAGCAAGGGGCACGAGCAGTACTTC. Its translation is CASSLRTSKGHEQYF.

J is TRBJ2-7 and V is TRBV5-1, with D perhaps matching TRBD1 (5 bases). Germline CDR1 SGHRS, CDR2 YFSETQ. V lost 0 bases and J lost 5, with 15 bases in between. The CDR3 spans 15 residues. The CDR3 DNA follows: TGCGCCAGCAGCTTGGCTGGGCAGGCCAGGGACGAGCAGTACTTC. This gives the protein CASSLAGQARDEQYF.

The chain employs TRBV9 and TRBJ2-5; D possibly uses TRBD1 or TRBD2 (5 bases each). This CDR3 is 13 amino acids long. With 4 bases removed from V and 5 bases from J, the gap between germline ends came to 12 bases. In germline, CDR1 is SGDLS, CDR2 YYNGEE. This chain's CDR3 is CASSPGPAETQYF. Here the CDR3 DNA reads TGTGCCAGCAGCCCGGGACCGGCCGAGACCCAGTACTTC. Full variable domain (rest looked up from reference TRBV9 and TRBJ2-5): DSGVTQTPKHLITATGQRVTLRCSPRSGDLSVYWYQQSLDQGLQFLIQYYNGEERAKGNILERFSAQQFPDLHSELNLSSLELGDSALYFCASSPGPAETQYFGPGTRLLVL.

This clone occurred a few times. This sample also contains other DNA sequences that code for the same CDR3. The CDR3 region has the DNA TGTGCCAGCAGCTTACAGGTGACCTACGAGCAGTACTTC. Its protein product is CASSLQVTYEQYF. V usage is TRBV7-9 and J usage is TRBJ2-7; D is unresolved. CDR3 size: 13 residues. Per germline, CDR1 SEHNR and CDR2 FQNEAQ (reference sequence). V lost 2 bases and J 2 bases, leaving 7 bases between the germline ends.

The chain joins TRBV4-2 to TRBJ2-3; 10 bases map to TRBD2. Per the germline V gene, CDR1 is LGHNA and CDR2 is YNFKEQ. The CDR3 length is 19 residues. The J segment lost 0 bases and the V segment lost 4 bases, leaving 13 bases of the junction unmatched. The DNA for the CDR3 is TGTGCCAGCAGCCGTAAGATTCCTAGCGGGAGCTCTAGCACAGATACGCAGTATTTT. Translated, it gives CASSRKIPSGSSSTDTQYF.

This chain joins TRBV7-9 and TRBJ2-3; D ambiguous. V lost 2 bases to trimming and J lost 0 bases, with 3 bases between them. Germline CDR1 and CDR2: SEHNR and FQNEAQ (reference sequence). The length of the CDR3 is 13 residues. CDR3 in amino acids: CASSLLSTDTQYF. The CDR3 coding sequence is TGTGCCAGCAGCTTACTAAGCACAGATACGCAGTATTTT. The entire variable domain, with the rest obtained from reference TRBV7-9 and TRBJ2-3, is as follows: DTGVSQNPRHKITKRGQNVTFRCDPISEHNRLYWYRQTLGQGPEFLTYFQNEAQLEKSRLLSDRFSAERPKGSFSTLEIQRTEQGDSAMYLCASSLLSTDTQYFGPGTRLTVL.

The chain employs TRBV5-1 and TRBJ2-1; 10 bases line up with TRBD2. The CDR3 length is 18 residues. V shed 4 bases and J 4 bases; nucleotides not matched to a gene: 14. Germline V CDR1 and CDR2: SGHRS, YFSETQ. CDR3 bases: TGCGCCAGCAGCCCACGGTCGGCTAGCGGGAGAACGTACAATGAGCAGTTCTTC. This translates into CASSPRSASGRTYNEQFF. Complete variable domain (other parts from reference TRBV5-1 and TRBJ2-1): KAGVTQTPRYLIKTRGQQVTLSCSPISGHRSVSWYQQTPGQGLQFLFEYFSETQRNKGNFPGRFSGRQFSNSRSEMNVSTLELGDSALYLCASSPRSASGRTYNEQFFGPGTRLTVL.

This chain connects TRBV6-5 to TRBJ2-7, with TRBD1 matching 7 bases. V lost 3 bases, J lost 6 bases, and 11 bases stayed unmatched. The CDR3 covers 15 residues. Per the germline V gene, CDR1 is MNHEY and CDR2 is SVGAGI. This chain's CDR3 is CASSYGTVGFFEQYF. In DNA form, the CDR3 reads TGTGCCAGCAGTTATGGGACAGTTGGTTTCTTCGAGCAGTACTTC.

V gene TRBV2 combines with J gene TRBJ2-2; D is ambiguous. Germline-derived CDR1 and CDR2 are SNHLY and FYNNEI. Trimming left V 2 bases short and J 0 bases short, with 19 bases between. The CDR3 length is 19 residues. The CDR3 is CASSEILWMGLTNTGELFF. The CDR3 DNA reads TGTGCCAGCAGTGAAATATTGTGGATGGGCCTAACGAACACCGGGGAGCTGTTTTTT. Complete variable domain (other parts from reference TRBV2 and TRBJ2-2): EPEVTQTPSHQVTQMGQEVILRCVPISNHLYFYWYRQILGQKVEFLVSFYNNEISEKSEIFDDQFSVERPDGSNFTLKIRSTKLEDSAMYFCASSEILWMGLTNTGELFFGEGSRLTVL.

This clone came up a few times. This rearrangement joins TRBV28 to TRBJ2-7, with unresolved D. CDR3 length: 14 amino acids. Trimming removed 1 base at V and 3 bases at J, with 10 bases between. Germline V CDR1 and CDR2: MDHEN, SYDVKM. CDR3 in DNA: TGTGCCAGCAGTTTATACGGCCAAATCTACGAGCAGTACTTC. Residues: CASSLYGQIYEQYF.

This chain links TRBV7-6 with TRBJ1-2; the match to TRBD1 covers 9 bases. The J segment lost 7 bases and the V segment lost 5 bases, leaving 8 bases of the junction unmatched. Germline loops: CDR1 SGHVS, CDR2 FNYEAQ. This CDR3 contains 14 residues. The CDR3 region is CASSEGTGFGGYTF. The CDR3 DNA sequence: TGTGCCAGCAGCGAAGGGACAGGGTTTGGTGGCTACACCTTC.

The gene calls are TRBV28 and TRBJ2-5; 7 bases match TRBD1. Germline values: CDR1 MDHEN, CDR2 SYDVKM. The trim removed 5 bases at V and 5 bases at J, leaving 11 bases unmatched. There are 15 residues in the CDR3. CDR3 bases: TGTGCCAGCAGTGGTTCAGGGGGTGGTTGGGAGACCCAGTACTTC. Amino acids: CASSGSGGGWETQYF.

The chain links TRBV6-1 to TRBJ2-4, with unresolved D. V gave up 7 bases and J gave up 16 bases, with 17 bases separating them. Germline-derived CDR1 and CDR2 are MNHNS and SASEGT. The CDR3 has 11 amino acids. The CDR3 nucleotides are TGTGCCAGCACTTACGACCGAGGAATATACTTC. This sequence encodes CASTYDRGIYF.

This clone was counted between two and nine times. V is TRBV14 and J is TRBJ2-2; D remains unclear. CDR1 and CDR2 from the germline V gene are SGHDN and FVKESK. The CDR3 consists of 15 residues. Trimming stripped 0 bases from V and 4 bases from J, with 9 bases between. The chain's CDR3 is CASSQDLHVTGELFF. CDR3 nucleotide sequence: TGTGCCAGCAGCCAAGATCTGCATGTCACCGGGGAGCTGTTTTTT. Filled out from reference TRBV14 and TRBJ2-2, the complete variable domain reads EAGVTQFPSHSVIEKGQTVTLRCDPISGHDNLYWYRRVMGKEIKFLLHFVKESKQDESGMPNNRFLAERTGGTYSTLKVQPAELEDSGVYFCASSQDLHVTGELFFGEGSRLTVL.

The chain links TRBV7-2 to TRBJ2-6; unclear D gene. V gave up 1 base and J gave up 4 bases, with 11 bases separating them. The CDR3 extends over 16 amino acids. Germline CDR1 reads SGHTA; CDR2 reads FQGNSA. For the CDR3, the DNA is TGTGCCAGCAGCTTAGTCCGGCCTCGGGGGGCCAACGTCCTGACTTTC. Translated, it gives CASSLVRPRGANVLTF.

The chain combines TRBV6-1 with TRBJ2-2; D might be TRBD2 (6 bases). CDR1 and CDR2 from the germline V gene are MNHNS and SASEGT. The V end lost 6 bases, the J end lost 7 bases, and 12 bases lay between the germline ends. The CDR3 has 13 residues. This CDR3 is CASRIREDGELFF. The CDR3, as DNA: TGTGCCAGCAGGATCAGGGAGGACGGGGAGCTGTTTTTT.

This sequence joins TRBV30 and TRBJ1-2; 7 positions match TRBD1. The CDR3 consists of 14 residues. CDR1 and CDR2 (germline): GTSNPN, SVGIG (reference sequence). J was trimmed by 4 bases and V by 2 bases; bases with no gene match: 7. The DNA of the CDR3 is TGTGCCTGGAGTCCGACAGGGTGGAGCTATGGCTACACCTTC. Amino acid sequence: CAWSPTGWSYGYTF.

The V call is TRBV27, the J call TRBJ1-2, with D possibly matching TRBD1 (5 bases). Germline CDR1 is MNHEY and CDR2 is SMNVEV (reference sequence). V shed 0 bases and J shed 6 bases, with 11 bases lying between them. The CDR3 totals 14 residues. The CDR3 here is CASSLSGGKDGYTF. CDR3 coding DNA: TGTGCCAGCAGTTTATCGGGGGGGAAGGATGGCTACACCTTC.

The V call is TRBV28, the J call TRBJ1-1; D remains unclear. The CDR3 length is 12 residues. The germline V gene has CDR1 MDHEN and CDR2 SYDVKM. V lost 6 bases and J lost 1, with 6 bases in between. As DNA, the CDR3 is TGTGCCAGCAGAGAGGGGAACACTGAAGCTTTCTTT. It yields the protein CASREGNTEAFF.